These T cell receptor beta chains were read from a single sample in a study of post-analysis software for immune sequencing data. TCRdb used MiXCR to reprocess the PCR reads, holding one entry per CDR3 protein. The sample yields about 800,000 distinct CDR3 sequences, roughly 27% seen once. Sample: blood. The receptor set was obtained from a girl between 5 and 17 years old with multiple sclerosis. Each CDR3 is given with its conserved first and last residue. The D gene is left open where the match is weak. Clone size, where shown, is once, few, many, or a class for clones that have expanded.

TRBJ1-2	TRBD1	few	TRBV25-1	CASSEGTDIYGYTF	TGTGCCAGCAGTGAAGGGACAGACATCTATGGCTACACCTTC
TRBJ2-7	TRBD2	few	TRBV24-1	CATSDVGLAGSYEQYF	TGTGCCACCAGTGATGTGGGACTAGCGGGCTCCTACGAGCAGTACTTC
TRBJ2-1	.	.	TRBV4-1	CASSQDGAVGRYNEQFF	TGCGCCAGCAGCCAAGATGGGGCAGTGGGGAGATACAATGAGCAGTTCTTC
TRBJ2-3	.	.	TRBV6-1	CASSVGPGVFLGDTQYF	TGTGCCAGCAGTGTCGGTCCAGGAGTTTTTCTGGGAGATACGCAGTATTTT
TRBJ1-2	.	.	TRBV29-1	CSVRTGSSSGYTF	TGCAGCGTCCGCACCGGGTCCTCTTCTGGCTACACCTTC
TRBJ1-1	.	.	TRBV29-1	CSVALRGAEAFF	TGCAGCGTTGCACTTCGGGGGGCTGAAGCTTTCTTT
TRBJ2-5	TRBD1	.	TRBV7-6	CASSLARTGWETQYF	TGTGCCAGCAGCTTAGCAAGGACAGGTTGGGAGACCCAGTACTTC
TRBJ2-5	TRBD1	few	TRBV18	CASSPGQGGTETQYF	TGTGCCAGCTCACCTGGACAGGGCGGGACGGAGACCCAGTACTTC
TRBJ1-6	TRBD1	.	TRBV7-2	CASSYNPGQANSPLHF	TGTGCCAGCAGCTATAATCCGGGACAGGCTAATTCACCCCTCCACTTT
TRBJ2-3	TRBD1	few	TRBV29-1	CSVGRTGDPTDTQYF	TGCAGCGTTGGAAGGACAGGGGACCCCACAGATACGCAGTATTTT
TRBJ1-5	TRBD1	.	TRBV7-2	CASSSHRGFGNQPQHF	TGTGCCAGCAGTTCCCACAGGGGGTTCGGCAATCAGCCCCAGCATTTT
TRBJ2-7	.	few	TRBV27	CASSFRGNPYEQYF	TGTGCCAGCAGTTTCCGGGGGAATCCCTACGAGCAGTACTTC
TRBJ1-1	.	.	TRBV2	CASSEGFTNRDTEAFF	TGTGCCAGCAGTGAGGGCTTCACCAATCGGGACACTGAAGCTTTCTTT
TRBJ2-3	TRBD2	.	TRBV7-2	CASSRVEAGRGQYF	TGTGCCAGCAGTCGCGTGGAAGCGGGGCGGGGGCAGTATTTT
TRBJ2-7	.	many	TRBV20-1	CSARRGPYEQYF	TGCAGTGCTAGACGGGGGCCCTACGAGCAGTACTTC
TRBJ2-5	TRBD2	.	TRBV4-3	CASSRSLAGEGETQYF	TGCGCCAGCAGCCGGTCACTAGCGGGAGAGGGAGAGACCCAGTACTTC
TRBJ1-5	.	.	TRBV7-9	CASSLLGSQPQHF	TGTGCCAGCAGCTTACTCGGTAGCCAGCCCCAGCATTTT
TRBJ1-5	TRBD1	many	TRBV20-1	CSASTGMRRQPQHF	TGCAGTGCTTCGACAGGGATGAGGCGCCAGCCCCAGCATTTT
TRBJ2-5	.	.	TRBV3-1	CASSQLRGSQETQYF	TGTGCCAGCAGCCAACTGCGGGGATCCCAAGAGACCCAGTACTTC
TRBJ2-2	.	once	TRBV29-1	CSVVTLASDYIGELFF	TGCAGCGTAGTGACCCTGGCTAGCGACTACATCGGGGAGCTGTTTTTT
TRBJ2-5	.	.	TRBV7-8	CASSLTASPGTQYF	TGTGCCAGCAGCTTGACAGCCTCTCCTGGGACCCAGTACTTC
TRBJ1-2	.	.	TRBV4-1	CASSDERWWRGYGYTF	TGCGCCAGCAGCGACGAACGGTGGTGGCGAGGTTATGGCTACACCTTC
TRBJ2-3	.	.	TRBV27	CASWPGQEGGTDTQYF	TGTGCCAGCTGGCCGGGCCAAGAGGGGGGCACAGATACGCAGTATTTT
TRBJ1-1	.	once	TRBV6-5	CASSYSFRGGTEAFF	TGTGCCAGCAGTTACTCGTTCCGGGGCGGCACTGAGGCTTTCTTT
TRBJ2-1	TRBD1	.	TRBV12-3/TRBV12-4	CASRVRDSSYNEQFF	TGTGCCAGCAGGGTCCGGGACAGCTCCTACAATGAGCAGTTCTTC
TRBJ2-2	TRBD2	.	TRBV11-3	CATQRERLNTGELFF	TGTGCCACCCAGCGGGAGCGTCTCAACACCGGGGAGCTGTTTTTT
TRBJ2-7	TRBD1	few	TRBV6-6	CASQPGQVGQQYF	TGTGCCTCACAACCGGGACAGGTGGGACAGCAGTACTTC
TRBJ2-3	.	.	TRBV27	CASSLWIGSGTDTQYF	TGTGCCAGCAGTTTATGGATCGGGTCTGGTACAGATACGCAGTATTTT
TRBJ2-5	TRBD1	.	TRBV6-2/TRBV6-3	CASGRDRPQETQYF	TGTGCCAGCGGACGGGACAGACCCCAAGAGACCCAGTACTTC
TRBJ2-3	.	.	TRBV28	CASSPNVVSGDTDTQYF	TGTGCCAGCAGTCCCAACGTGGTTAGCGGAGACACAGATACGCAGTATTTT
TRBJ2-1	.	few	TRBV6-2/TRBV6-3	CASSFETFVKLYNEQFF	TGTGCCAGCAGTTTTGAGACGTTTGTAAAATTATACAATGAGCAGTTCTTC
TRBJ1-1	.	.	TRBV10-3	CAISQGFGTEAFF	TGTGCCATCAGTCAGGGGTTCGGGACTGAAGCTTTCTTT
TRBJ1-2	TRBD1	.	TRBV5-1	CASSWGQVGIFGYTF	TGCGCCAGCAGCTGGGGACAGGTGGGGATCTTTGGCTACACCTTC
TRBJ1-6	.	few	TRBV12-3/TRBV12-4	CASTPRGRINSPLHF	TGTGCCAGCACCCCGCGGGGGCGAATAAATTCACCCCTCCACTTT
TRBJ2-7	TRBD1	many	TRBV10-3	CAISEETGGFYEQYF	TGTGCCATCAGTGAGGAGACAGGGGGCTTCTACGAGCAGTACTTC
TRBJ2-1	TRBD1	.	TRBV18	CASSQMDRGQFF	TGTGCCAGCTCACAAATGGACAGGGGGCAGTTCTTC